This T cell receptor (beta chain) was sequenced for a study of graft-versus-host responses after intestinal transplantation. Study context: Following induction with anti-thymocyte globulin, all recipients were given tacrolimus and steroids for about three years.

The CDR3 sequence is 10 residues long. Per the germline V gene, CDR1 is MDHEN and CDR2 is SYDVKM. General study points: Present in recipient marrow, GvH clones included some that appeared first in ileum or blood. The study associated peak circulating GvH clone levels with early post-transplant HvG declines. High graft-versus-host to host-versus-graft clonal ratios were seen in allografts of patients with graft-donor T cell macrochimerism.

Assay used: immunoSEQ multiplex PCR; TCRdb lists only in-frame clones, some missing. The sample records 50,000 or so clones, roughly 91% being singletons. This clone was counted a few times. Its specificity is unknown. A read error may produce the germline difference seen at one junction end. The V and J genes are TRBV28 and TRBJ1-4; TRBD1 agrees at 7 bases. Sequenced here: unstimulated CD4+ T cells sorted from spleen or lymph node cells, sampled before transplant. The source of this sequence is a human donor who was the organ donor for an intestinal transplant. CDR3 in amino acids: CARRGPPAIF. CDR3 DNA: TGTGCCAGAAGGGGGCCACCCGCTATTTTT.